By sample fraction, the clone carrying this TCR beta chain is medium-sized (0.01 to 0.1%). This sample was taken from a study of blood T cell repertoires in COVID-19. For the study at large: The samples span acute and convalescent COVID-19 from the United States, Italy and Spain. From T cells, B-cell-depleted T cells, or PBMCs came the material, which was cDNA or gDNA.

CDR1 is SGDLS, CDR2 YYNGEE, per germline. There are 13 residues in the CDR3. Trimming pared 4 bases from V and 6 bases from J, leaving 13 bases between. Per the study methods: Counts of nucleated cells, estimated from reference gene primer amplification, were obtained. Here immunoSEQ multiplex PCR was the method, and the copy in TCRdb shows in-frame clones only, minus some. The V and J calls and clone size were taken over from that table, and D and trimming were inferred from the DNA. The sample lists tens of thousands of clones; roughly 80% were seen once. The sequence derives from a man between 45 and 60 years old with acute or convalescent COVID-19. The sequencing input was peripheral blood. The V and J genes are TRBV9 and TRBJ1-2; D possibly corresponds to TRBD1 (5 bases). CDR3 in DNA: TGTGCCAGCAGCCCACAGGCTCTCGATGGCTACACCTTC. Translation: CASSPQALDGYTF. The full variable domain, in which reference TRBV9 and TRBJ1-2 provide the parts outside the CDR3, is DSGVTQTPKHLITATGQRVTLRCSPRSGDLSVYWYQQSLDQGLQFLIQYYNGEERAKGNILERFSAQQFPDLHSELNLSSLELGDSALYFCASSPQALDGYTFGSGTRLTVV.